The 24 T cell receptor beta chains in this list originate from one sample, sequenced in a study of blood T cell repertoires in COVID-19. The repertoire was sequenced with immunoSEQ multiplex PCR; TCRdb's copy has only in-frame clones and lacks some. The data show around 130,000 clones, about 86% seen once. The source material was PBMCs or T cells enriched from blood (not recorded which). The receptors shown here come from a man aged 40-55 years with acute COVID-19.

This chain connects TRBV29-1 to TRBJ1-6; 8 bases align to TRBD1. Germline V gene sequence: CDR1 SQVTM, CDR2 ANQGSEA. The CDR3 is made up of 15 amino acids. Trimming at V came to 6 bases and at J to 5 bases, leaving 9 bases not matched to a gene. CDR3: CSVSQGATDNSPLHF. Written as DNA, the CDR3 is TGCAGCGTCTCTCAGGGGGCGACAGATAATTCACCCCTCCACTTT.

The chain links TRBV30 to TRBJ1-4, with 12 nucleotides matching TRBD1. The CDR3 length is 15 residues. After removal of 2 bases from V and 13 bases from J, the junction contained 11 bases not matched to a gene. Germline assignment: CDR1 GTSNPN and CDR2 SVGIG (reference sequence). The DNA for the CDR3 is TGTGCCTGGAGTCAAGGGACAGGGGGCGAGTTAAGACTGTTTTTT. Protein: CAWSQGTGGELRLFF.

CDR3 sequence (DNA): TGTGCCAGCAGCCCCCTGATAAAGAGCAGGGTGGAGAAAGGCTACACCTTC. Its protein product is CASSPLIKSRVEKGYTF. The chain employs TRBV14 and TRBJ1-2, with D perhaps TRBD1 (5 bases). Germline CDR1 SGHDN, CDR2 FVKESK. This CDR3 is built from 17 residues. Trimming removed 4 bases at V and 8 bases at J, with 26 bases between.

This chain connects TRBV11-2 to TRBJ2-1; 11 bases are shared with TRBD2. V trimming: 1 base; J trimming: 9 bases; junction bases outside the gene matches: 11. This CDR3 is built from 17 residues. The germline V gene has CDR1 SGHAT and CDR2 FQNNGV. The DNA for the CDR3 is TGTGCCAGCAGCTTAGCAATACTAGCGGGAGAAAGGGGTGAGCAGTTCTTC. Its translation: CASSLAILAGERGEQFF. Full variable domain (remainder filled in from reference TRBV11-2 and TRBJ2-1): EAGVAQSPRYKIIEKRQSVAFWCNPISGHATLYWYQQILGQGPKLLIQFQNNGVVDDSQLPKDRFSAERLKGVDSTLKIQPAKLEDSAVYLCASSLAILAGERGEQFFGPGTRLTVL.

V and J are TRBV7-9 and TRBJ2-3, with D tentatively TRBD2 (5 bases). The germline V and J ends were trimmed by 3 bases and 3 bases, with 10 bases remaining between them. Germline V gene data show CDR1 as SEHNR and CDR2 as FQNEAQ (reference sequence). CDR3 size: 14 residues. CDR3 residues: CASSLSSGTDTQYF. The CDR3 DNA reads TGTGCCAGCAGCTTGTCGTCGGGGACAGATACGCAGTATTTT.

About this clone: This specimen includes other DNA sequences encoding the same CDR3. The chain links TRBV28 to TRBJ1-1, with TRBD1 identical over 8 bases. The CDR3 extends over 14 amino acids. Germline V gene lookup returns CDR1 MDHEN and CDR2 SYDVKM. V gave up 5 bases and J gave up 5 bases; unmatched junction bases: 7. This chain's CDR3 is CASSPGQGRTEAFF. CDR3 nucleotides: TGTGCCAGCAGTCCAGGACAGGGTCGGACTGAAGCTTTCTTT.

This sequence joins TRBV5-8 and TRBJ2-2; TRBD1 matches at 9 bases. This CDR3 has 17 amino acids. From germline, CDR1 is SGHTS and CDR2 YDEGEE. V trimming: 3 bases; J trimming: 2 bases; junction bases outside the gene matches: 8. The CDR3 is CASSSGQGRRNTGELFF. CDR3 in DNA: TGTGCCAGCAGCTCCGGACAGGGGAGGCGTAACACCGGGGAGCTGTTTTTT.

J is TRBJ1-1 and V is TRBV6-5, with a weak D call TRBD1 (5 bases). CDR1 and CDR2 from the germline V gene are MNHEY and SVGAGI. The ends were cut back, 7 bases at V and 5 bases at J, with 17 bases in the middle. The CDR3 consists of 14 residues. The CDR3 region is CASIDGGVNTEAFF. The CDR3 DNA is TGTGCCAGCATAGACGGAGGGGTTAATACTGAAGCTTTCTTT.

This chain joins TRBV5-1 and TRBJ2-1; TRBD1 matches 7 bases. CDR3 length: 17 residues. The J segment lost 1 base and the V segment lost 4 bases, leaving 11 bases of the junction unmatched. In germline, CDR1 is SGHRS, CDR2 YFSETQ. CDR3 bases: TGCGCCAGCAGCACCCAGTGGACAGGCGGATCCTACAATGAGCAGTTCTTC. Translation: CASSTQWTGGSYNEQFF.

The chain links TRBV6-5 to TRBJ1-2; D possibly corresponds to TRBD1 (5 bases). CDR1 and CDR2 (germline): MNHEY, SVGAGI. The CDR3 spans 15 residues. The V gene lost 2 bases and the J gene lost 4 bases, with 14 bases spanning the gap. CDR3 DNA sequence: TGTGCCAGCAGTTACAGCGGAGGGGACCCCTATGGCTACACCTTC. Protein product: CASSYSGGDPYGYTF.

The rearrangement uses TRBV7-3 and TRBJ1-1; D call uncertain. The germline V gene has CDR1 SGHTA and CDR2 FQGTGA. The CDR3 is made up of 13 amino acids. The V end lost 8 bases, the J end lost 0 bases, and 10 bases lay between the germline ends. CDR3 sequence: CASREVLNTEAFF. DNA for the CDR3: TGTGCCAGCCGCGAAGTCCTGAACACTGAAGCTTTCTTT.

The rearrangement links TRBV5-5 to TRBJ2-3; a possible D gene is TRBD1 (5 bases). Germline CDR1 SGHKS, CDR2 YYEKEE (reference sequence). V shed 0 bases and J shed 0 bases, with 11 bases lying between them. The CDR3 length is 16 residues. The chain's CDR3 is CASSLGPSGSTDTQYF. The CDR3 nucleotides read TGTGCCAGCAGCTTGGGACCCTCAGGGAGCACAGATACGCAGTATTTT.

This chain joins TRBV5-4 and TRBJ2-5; D is possibly TRBD1 (6 bases). Trimming removed 4 bases at V and 4 bases at J, with 14 bases between. This CDR3 contains 14 residues. Looked up from germline, CDR1 is SGHNT and CDR2 is YYREEE (reference sequence). CDR3 residues: CASSLPGTPETQYF. CDR3 DNA sequence: TGTGCCAGCAGCCTTCCCGGGACACCAGAGACCCAGTACTTC.

The CDR3 reads CASSIGEGANYGYTF. Here the CDR3 DNA reads TGTGCCAGTAGTATAGGGGAGGGGGCTAACTATGGCTACACCTTC. The chain carries TRBV19 and TRBJ1-2, with D perhaps TRBD1 (6 bases). The CDR3 covers 15 residues. With 1 base removed from V and 0 bases from J, the gap between germline ends came to 9 bases. CDR1 and CDR2 (germline): LNHDA, SQIVND (reference sequence).

This chain uses TRBV28 with TRBJ1-5, with D unresolved. The CDR3 totals 16 residues. V was cut by 2 bases and J by 6 bases, with 17 bases left in between. Germline assignment: CDR1 MDHEN and CDR2 SYDVKM. CDR3 protein: CASSLTKGREGQPQHF. CDR3 in DNA: TGTGCCAGCAGTTTAACCAAAGGGAGGGAGGGTCAGCCCCAGCATTTT.

The chain uses TRBV7-9 and TRBJ2-5, with unresolved D. Germline CDR1 reads SEHNR; CDR2 reads FQNEAQ (reference sequence). The CDR3 contains 15 residues. V was pared by 1 base and J by 1 base, with 10 bases between. The CDR3 loop is CASSLVQVGQETQYF. CDR3 sequence (DNA): TGTGCCAGCAGCTTAGTCCAGGTCGGCCAAGAGACCCAGTACTTC. The full variable domain, its missing parts supplied by reference TRBV7-9 and TRBJ2-5, is DTGVSQNPRHKITKRGQNVTFRCDPISEHNRLYWYRQTLGQGPEFLTYFQNEAQLEKSRLLSDRFSAERPKGSFSTLEIQRTEQGDSAMYLCASSLVQVGQETQYFGPGTRLLVL.

A few counts support this clone. The CDR3: CASSRAADTQYF. Here the CDR3 DNA reads TGTGCCAGCAGTCGAGCGGCGGATACGCAGTATTTT. The V call is TRBV12-3 or TRBV12-4, the J call TRBJ2-3, with D possibly matching TRBD2 (5 bases). Trimming shortened V by 5 bases and J by 6 bases, and 9 bases separated the two germline ends. This CDR3 region has 12 residues.

The rearrangement joins TRBV5-1 to TRBJ1-1; possible D gene TRBD1, 5 bases. Germline values: CDR1 SGHRS, CDR2 YFSETQ. There are 15 residues in the CDR3. The V gene lost 1 base and the J gene lost 1 base, with 11 bases spanning the gap. Here the CDR3 reads CASSLLPDRNTEAFF. DNA of the CDR3: TGCGCCAGCAGCTTGCTCCCTGACAGGAACACTGAAGCTTTCTTT.

This rearrangement joins TRBV4-1 to TRBJ2-5; TRBD1 matches at 10 bases. The germline gives CDR1 MGHRA, CDR2 YSYEKL. The CDR3 covers 17 residues. Trimming cost V 4 bases and J 5 bases; bases outside gene matches: 13. Here the CDR3 DNA reads TGCGCCAGCAGCCGCGTCCCGAGGGACAGGGGCACGGAGACCCAGTACTTC. Translating gives CASSRVPRDRGTETQYF.

V usage is TRBV19 and J usage is TRBJ2-7, with a weak D call TRBD1 (5 bases). The V end lost 8 bases, the J end lost 4 bases, and 9 bases lay between the germline ends. The germline V gene encodes CDR1 LNHDA and CDR2 SQIVND (reference sequence). This CDR3 comprises 11 residues. The CDR3 loop reads CASGALYEQYF. The DNA for the CDR3 is TGTGCCAGTGGGGCTCTGTACGAGCAGTACTTC.

The J gene is TRBJ1-1, the V gene TRBV11-3; D might be TRBD1 (5 bases). The V gene lost 5 bases and the J gene lost 5 bases, with 12 bases spanning the gap. The germline CDR1 and CDR2 sequences are SGHNT and YENEEA. The length of the CDR3 is 13 residues. In nucleotides, the CDR3 is TGTGCCAGCAGCGCCCAGGGAGGGACTGAAGCTTTCTTT. Translating gives CASSAQGGTEAFF.

V usage is TRBV10-1 and J usage is TRBJ2-2; 8 positions agree with TRBD2. J lost 0 bases, V lost 3 bases, and 6 bases had no gene match. Germline V CDR1 and CDR2: WNHNN, SYGVQD (reference sequence). The CDR3 runs to 17 residues. CDR3 sequence (DNA): TGCGCCAGCAGTGAAGCCGGGGGGGCACCGAACACCGGGGAGCTGTTTTTT. It yields the protein CASSEAGGAPNTGELFF.

The V and J genes are TRBV4-2 and TRBJ2-7, with 7 bases that match TRBD2. The CDR3 totals 15 residues. Germline V CDR1 and CDR2: LGHNA, YNFKEQ. V lost 0 bases and J lost 3; bases outside the gene matches: 5. This chain's CDR3 is CASSQDLSSGYEQYF. CDR3 sequence (DNA): TGTGCCAGCAGCCAAGATCTGTCTAGCGGCTACGAGCAGTACTTC.

This clone was detected only once. The chain has TRBV19 and TRBJ1-2, with TRBD1 matching 8 bases. CDR1 is LNHDA and CDR2 is SQIVND in the germline V gene (reference sequence). The CDR3 covers 15 residues. V lost 6 bases to trimming and J lost 8 bases; unmatched junction nucleotides: 14. The CDR3 sequence: CASSSGQANLRGYTF. The CDR3 nucleotides read TGTGCCAGTAGCTCGGGACAGGCGAACTTGAGGGGCTACACCTTC.